This T cell receptor (beta chain) was documented in a study of identical twins. TCRdb reanalysed the 5' RACE reads using MiXCR and keeps one entry per CDR3 protein. Of approximately 350,000 distinct CDR3 sequences listed, 9% to 15% are singletons. The V gene lost 4 bases and the J gene lost 6 bases, with 13 bases spanning the gap. The CDR3 spans 13 residues. The germline gives CDR1 MNHEY, CDR2 SVGEGT. Healthy Caucasians alone served as donors. The data were also submitted as part of a second study, on yellow fever vaccine responses in identical twins.

The receptor comes from a woman between 18 and 29 years old in good health. The chain joins TRBV6-2 or TRBV6-3 to TRBJ2-7; weak D call: TRBD2 (6 bases). Sequencing input: CD8+ T cells sorted from blood. CDR3: CASSSGDLSEQYF. CDR3 nucleotide sequence: TGTGCCAGCAGTTCTGGGGACTTATCCGAGCAGTACTTC.